This TCR beta chain was sequenced in a study of radiotherapy plus CTLA-4 blockade in lung cancer. With 5 bases removed from V and 2 bases from J, the gap between germline ends came to 20 bases. There are 17 residues in the CDR3. CDR1 SGHRS and CDR2 YFSETQ come from the germline V gene. Assay: immunoSEQ multiplex PCR; the TCRdb copy retains only in-frame clones and omits some. The sample consists of some 110,000 clones, 90% of them appearing once. Findings and caveats of the study: In blood, after radiotherapy plus ipilimumab, tumor-derived TCR clones expanded. Dynamics of early blood T cell clones, together with interferon-beta, were reportedly the best predictors of response.

Those with chemo-refractory metastatic non-small-cell lung cancer were treated with focal radiation combined with CTLA-4 blockade using ipilimumab. In the case of this clone: Its antigen is undetermined.

The clonotype was recovered from a human donor with non-small cell lung cancer that progressed on radiotherapy plus ipilimumab. This specimen was peripheral blood, taken from a patient treated with radiotherapy plus ipilimumab. This chain joins TRBV5-1 and TRBJ2-1, with a tentative D call TRBD2 (6 bases). The CDR3 sequence: CASRAPSLSGTYNEQFF. CDR3 DNA sequence: TGCGCCAGCAGGGCGCCCTCACTTAGCGGAACCTACAATGAGCAGTTCTTC.